The text below deals with one T cell receptor (beta chain). Its antigen is unknown. This sample is part of a study of CD4 T cells in relation to SARS-CoV-2 and coronaviruses. Whole-study results and caveats: Samples before the pandemic and after infection were not matched within any donor.

Unexposed donor CD4+ T cells date from 2011-2018, before the COVID-19 pandemic. Trimming took off 6 bases at V and 8 bases at J, with 16 bases between the two ends. The germline V gene has CDR1 MNHEY and CDR2 SMNVEV (reference sequence). This CDR3 has 13 residues. TCRdb's table, derived via immunoSEQ multiplex PCR, lists solely in-frame clones and lacks some. The sample carries about 59,000 clones, just over 85% recorded once. This TCR was sampled from a human donor in good health. The chain is built from TRBV27 and TRBJ1-2; weak D call: TRBD1 (5 bases). The specimen was memory CD4+ T cells from PBMCs. The DNA of the CDR3 is TGTGCCAGCAGCTTCGGGCAGGGCCAAGGCTACACCTTC. Translation gives CASSFGQGQGYTF.